What follows is one T cell receptor beta chain and its context. The target antigen is unknown. Trimming took off 0 bases at V and 2 bases at J, with 15 bases between the two ends. The CDR3 sequence is 16 residues long. Germline values: CDR1 SGHNT, CDR2 YYREEE (reference sequence). The data originate from a study of cytomegalovirus exposure and HLA in healthy donors. Sequenced by immunoSEQ multiplex PCR; TCRdb stores in-frame clones only, minus some. The sample shows 250,000 to 400,000 clones, roughly 86% of them seen only once. Notes on the study in general: Researchers reported that a few CMV-associated chains were confirmed in vitro as CMV antigen-specific. The finding came from a later analysis; first-cohort TCR clusters tended to co-occur in the approximately 120 validation repertoires.

This TCR came from a man aged 30-40 years in good health and CMV-seronegative. The sample consisted of PBMCs. V is TRBV5-4 and J is TRBJ2-7; D is uncertain. Written as DNA, the CDR3 is TGTGCCAGCAGCTTGGATCGAGGTGCCCGGACCTACGAGCAGTACTTC. It translates to CASSLDRGARTYEQYF.